This T cell receptor (beta chain) was sequenced during a study of blood T cells in healthy people across ages (dated by TCRdb to about 2015). Regarding the complete study: In model experiments, template switching captured about one uniquely barcoded TCR beta cDNA molecule for every two T cells. Age-related changes in TCR beta repertoire diversity were measured in the study by deep sequencing normalized with unique cDNA molecular identifiers. The donors were split into four age groups: young (average around 16 years), middle-aged (around 37), aged (over 55) and long-lived (more than 80). Two additional independent replicas of 1 million unique cDNA reads from the same blood draw were analyzed for two donors (one aged 18 to 30 and one aged 80 or older).

The library was produced with 5' RACE. Sequenced on an Illumina HiSeq 2500. A second about 6 to 11 cycle PCR used a sample-barcoded 5' primer and a J-beta primer mix. A template-switch 5' adaptor carrying 12 random nucleotides introduced a unique molecular identifier onto each TCR beta cDNA molecule. Each sample yielded at least 3 million CDR3-containing paired-end reads. All of the RNA was converted into first-strand cDNA using the Mint cDNA synthesis kit, with a TRBC-specific oligonucleotide serving as the primer. Following uracil-DNA glycosylase treatment, a first 18-cycle PCR with universal primers M1SS and BC2_uni_R was performed on all cDNA. As for the original processing: Each sample was normalized by randomly selecting 1 million high-quality reads, each carrying a distinct molecular identifier. Reads sharing molecular identifiers were discarded rather than binned into consensus sequences. MiTCR, with a Q25 quality threshold and the strictest error-elimination algorithm, was used for CDR3 identification, clonotype clustering and error correction. A nonparametric unseen species model with Euler transformation was used to estimate lower-bound total TCR beta diversity. In-frame beta chains were kept once TCRdb had trimmed the public reads at Q25 with fastp and called clones with MiXCR. CDR3 protein duplicates are merged, each entry listing the most common genes and DNA. The V and J calls come from TCRdb's annotation, not from the publication. The sample data list roughly 800,000 distinct CDR3 sequences, and 20% to 30% of these were observed just once. The top ten clones comprise around 3% of the sample.

On this clonotype: It has no known antigen specificity. One base away there is no much larger clone; base qualities are not given.

Systemically healthy Caucasian individuals from Russia, over 30 in total and aged roughly 6 to 100 years, were included as donors. Approximately 9.3 milliliters of peripheral blood were collected from each donor into EDTA-treated Vacutainer tubes. Ficoll-Paque density-gradient centrifugation was used to isolate PBMCs, with at least 6 million per sample. Trizol reagent was used to extract total RNA from PBMCs, with at least 5 micrograms per sample. For every donor, flow cytometry on a PBMC aliquot measured the percentage of naive CD45RAhigh/CD27high T cells. CDR3 length: 17 amino acids, cysteine to phenylalanine. The only DNA kept is the CDR3, 51 bases in frame from the first base. The V end loses 0 bases and the J end loses 4 bases, and a stretch of 16 bases separates them. The germline V gene gives CDR1 as LGHNT and CDR2 as FRNRAP. Findings and caveats that apply to the study as a whole: Estimates of total diversity based on one million sequenced T cells were considered lower bounds and underestimates. Compared with the aged group, more naive CD4+ T cells, fewer expanded clones and increased TCR diversity were shown by the long-lived group, suggesting age selection. Conclusive comparison of naive and antigen-experienced compartments was prevented by the profiling of bulk unsorted PBMCs. A strong correlation was found between observed TCR beta diversity and the percentage of naive T cells measured by flow cytometry. As age increased, observed TCR beta diversity per million T cells dropped in a roughly linear way, and a significant reduction was already evident by age 40. Because donor CMV infection status was unknown, age-related changes in expanded clonotypes were potentially confounded.

This same sample was also part of a study on T cells of mothers and their children. The second study reports: Nine systemically healthy Caucasian individuals served as donors, namely three mothers together with their six children. cDNA synthesis used all of the extracted RNA, with 1.5 ug of RNA in each 15 ul reaction. Sample barcodes and 2-4 random nucleotides were added via the M1S primer in the second PCR. More than 8 million TCR beta CDR3 reads were obtained from each mother, and some 3 million reads were obtained from each child. Thymic selection similarly shapes TCR recombination output in related and unrelated pairs, with minor effect from inherited differences. Normalized repertoire overlap was always found to be slightly, but never significantly, higher in related mother-child pairs than in unrelated mother-child pairs. No persistent microchimeric T cell clones were detected, at a sensitivity of 90 to 100 clones per million clonotypes. To look for features that set related mother-child pairs apart from unrelated individuals, the researchers ran deep NGS to compare the TCR beta repertoires of mothers and children. Mothers averaged roughly 36 +/- 4 years of age and children averaged approximately 12 +/- 4 years. After adapter ligation was performed with NEBNext reagents, the libraries were sequenced on an Illumina HiSeq 2000 with 100+100 nt paired-end reads. To prevent cross-contamination, the mother and child libraries were prepared one month apart and sequenced in separate runs. Between about 500,000 and 2,100,000 distinct TCR beta clonotypes were identified per donor. Naive TCR beta clonotypes were estimated from low-frequency clonotypes matched to each donor's FACS-determined naive share, without sorting.

This receptor chain uses TRBV12-5 and TRBJ2-1; the D gene may be TRBD1 or TRBD2, since each aligns over 5 bases. The sequenced material came from blood. This clonotype was sampled from a boy aged 5-17 years in good health. The nucleotides read TGTGCTAGTGGTTTGGTAACGGGGCCTGCGCCTTACAATGAGCAGTTCTTC. The resulting protein is CASGLVTGPAPYNEQFF.